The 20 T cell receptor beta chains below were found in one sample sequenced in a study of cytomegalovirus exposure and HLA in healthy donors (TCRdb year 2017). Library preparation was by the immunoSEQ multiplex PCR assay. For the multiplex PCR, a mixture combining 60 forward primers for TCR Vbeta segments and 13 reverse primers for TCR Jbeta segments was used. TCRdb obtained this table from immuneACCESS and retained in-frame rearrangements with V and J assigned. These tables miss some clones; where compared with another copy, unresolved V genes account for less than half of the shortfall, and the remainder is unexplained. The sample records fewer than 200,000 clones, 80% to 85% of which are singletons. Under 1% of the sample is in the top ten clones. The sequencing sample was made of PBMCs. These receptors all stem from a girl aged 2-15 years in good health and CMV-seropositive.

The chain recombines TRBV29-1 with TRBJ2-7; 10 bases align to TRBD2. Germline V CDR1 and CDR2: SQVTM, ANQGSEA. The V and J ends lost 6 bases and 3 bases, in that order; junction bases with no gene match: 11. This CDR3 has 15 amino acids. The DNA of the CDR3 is TGCAGCGTCCTTCCTAGCGGGAGAGCGGACTACGAGCAGTACTTC. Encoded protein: CSVLPSGRADYEQYF.

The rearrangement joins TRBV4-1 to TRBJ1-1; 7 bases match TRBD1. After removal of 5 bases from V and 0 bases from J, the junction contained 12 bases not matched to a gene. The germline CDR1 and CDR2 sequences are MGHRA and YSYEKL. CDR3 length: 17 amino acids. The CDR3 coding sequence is TGCGCCAGCAGCACCCTCCCGACAGGGACCCTGAACACTGAAGCTTTCTTT. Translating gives CASSTLPTGTLNTEAFF.

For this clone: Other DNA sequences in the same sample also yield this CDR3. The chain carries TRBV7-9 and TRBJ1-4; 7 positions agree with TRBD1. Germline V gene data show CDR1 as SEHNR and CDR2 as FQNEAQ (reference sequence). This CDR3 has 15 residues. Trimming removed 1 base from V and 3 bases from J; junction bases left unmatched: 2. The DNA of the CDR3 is TGTGCCAGCAGCTTAGGCGGGACAGCTAATGAAAAACTGTTTTTT. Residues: CASSLGGTANEKLFF.

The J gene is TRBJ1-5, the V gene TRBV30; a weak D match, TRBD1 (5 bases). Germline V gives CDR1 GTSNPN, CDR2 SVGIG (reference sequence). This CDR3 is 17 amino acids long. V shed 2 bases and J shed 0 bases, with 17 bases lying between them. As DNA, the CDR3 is TGTGCCTGGAGTAAGACCCGGCCGACAGTTAGCAATCAGCCCCAGCATTTT. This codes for CAWSKTRPTVSNQPQHF.

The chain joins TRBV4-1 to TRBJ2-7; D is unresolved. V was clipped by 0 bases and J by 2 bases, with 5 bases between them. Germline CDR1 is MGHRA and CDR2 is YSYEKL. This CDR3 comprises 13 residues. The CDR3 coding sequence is TGCGCCAGCAGCCAAGACAGCGCCTACGAGCAGTACTTC. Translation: CASSQDSAYEQYF.

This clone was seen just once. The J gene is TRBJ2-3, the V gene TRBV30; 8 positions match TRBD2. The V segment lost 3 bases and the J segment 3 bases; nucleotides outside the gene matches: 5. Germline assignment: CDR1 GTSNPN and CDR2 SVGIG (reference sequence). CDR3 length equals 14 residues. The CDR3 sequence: CAWRETGGTDTQYF. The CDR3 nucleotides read TGTGCCTGGAGGGAAACGGGAGGGACAGATACGCAGTATTTT.

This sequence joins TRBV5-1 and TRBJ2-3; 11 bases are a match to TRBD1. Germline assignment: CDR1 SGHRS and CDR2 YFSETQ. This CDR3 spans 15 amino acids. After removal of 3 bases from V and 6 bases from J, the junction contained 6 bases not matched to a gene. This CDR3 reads CASSWDRDRGDTQYF. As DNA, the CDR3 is TGCGCCAGCAGCTGGGACCGGGACAGGGGGGATACGCAGTATTTT.

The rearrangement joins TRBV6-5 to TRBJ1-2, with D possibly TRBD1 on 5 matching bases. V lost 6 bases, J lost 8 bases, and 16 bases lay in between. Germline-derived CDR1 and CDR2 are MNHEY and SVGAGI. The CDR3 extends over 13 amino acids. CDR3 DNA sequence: TGTGCCAGCAGGCCACCCCAGGGATCCGGCTACACCTTC. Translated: CASRPPQGSGYTF.

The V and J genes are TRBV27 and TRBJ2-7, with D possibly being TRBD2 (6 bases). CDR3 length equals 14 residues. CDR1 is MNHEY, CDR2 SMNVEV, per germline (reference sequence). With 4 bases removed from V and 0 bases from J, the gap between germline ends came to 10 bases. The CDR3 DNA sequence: TGTGCCAGCAGTTGGGGGGTAACCTCCTACGAGCAGTACTTC. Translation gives CASSWGVTSYEQYF.

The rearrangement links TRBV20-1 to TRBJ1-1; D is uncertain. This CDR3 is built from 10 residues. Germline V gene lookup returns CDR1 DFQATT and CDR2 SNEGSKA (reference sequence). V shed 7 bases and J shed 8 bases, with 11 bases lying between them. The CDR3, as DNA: TGCAGTGGGGAGGAGTCGGAAGCTTTCTTT. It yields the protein CSGEESEAFF.

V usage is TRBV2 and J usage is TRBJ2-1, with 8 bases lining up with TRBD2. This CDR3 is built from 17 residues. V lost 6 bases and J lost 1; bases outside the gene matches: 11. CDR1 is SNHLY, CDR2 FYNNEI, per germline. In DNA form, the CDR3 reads TGTGCCAGCAGGGGGGGGACTAGACGGTTATCCTACAATGAGCAGTTCTTC. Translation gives CASRGGTRRLSYNEQFF.

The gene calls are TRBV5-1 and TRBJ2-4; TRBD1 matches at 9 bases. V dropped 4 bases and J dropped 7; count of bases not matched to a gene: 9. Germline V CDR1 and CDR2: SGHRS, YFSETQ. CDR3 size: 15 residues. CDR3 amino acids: CASSLPGQGLNIQYF. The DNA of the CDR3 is TGCGCCAGCAGCCTCCCGGGACAGGGCCTTAACATTCAGTACTTC.

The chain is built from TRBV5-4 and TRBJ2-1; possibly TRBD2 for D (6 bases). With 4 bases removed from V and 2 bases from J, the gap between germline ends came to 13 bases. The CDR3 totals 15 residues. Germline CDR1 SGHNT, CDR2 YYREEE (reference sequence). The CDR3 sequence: CASSPGGHPYNEQFF. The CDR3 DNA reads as TGTGCCAGCAGCCCAGGAGGGCACCCCTACAATGAGCAGTTCTTC. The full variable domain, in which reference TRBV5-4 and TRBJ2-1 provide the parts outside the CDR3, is ETGVTQSPTHLIKTRGQQVTLRCSSQSGHNTVSWYQQALGQGPQFIFQYYREEENGRGNFPPRFSGLQFPNYSSELNVNALELDDSALYLCASSPGGHPYNEQFFGPGTRLTVL.

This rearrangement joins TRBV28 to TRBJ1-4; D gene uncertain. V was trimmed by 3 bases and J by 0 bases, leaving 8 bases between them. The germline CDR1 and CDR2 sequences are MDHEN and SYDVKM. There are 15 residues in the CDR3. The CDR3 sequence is CASSLMIATNEKLFF. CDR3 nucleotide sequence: TGTGCCAGCAGTTTGATGATAGCAACTAATGAAAAACTGTTTTTT.

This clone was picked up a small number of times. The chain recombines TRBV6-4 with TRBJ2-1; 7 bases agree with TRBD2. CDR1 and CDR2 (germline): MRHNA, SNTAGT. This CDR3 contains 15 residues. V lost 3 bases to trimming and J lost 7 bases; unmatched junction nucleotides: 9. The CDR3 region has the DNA TGTGCCAGCAGTGAACTAGCGAGAGGCTTAAATGAGCAGTTCTTC. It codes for CASSELARGLNEQFF.

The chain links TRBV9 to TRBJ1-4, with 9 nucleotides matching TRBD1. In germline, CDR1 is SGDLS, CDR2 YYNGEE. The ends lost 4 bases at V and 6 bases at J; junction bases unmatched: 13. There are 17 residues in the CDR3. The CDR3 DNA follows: TGTGCCAGCAGCCGGGGCCCCCGGGACAGGGTGGATGAAAAACTGTTTTTT. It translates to CASSRGPRDRVDEKLFF.

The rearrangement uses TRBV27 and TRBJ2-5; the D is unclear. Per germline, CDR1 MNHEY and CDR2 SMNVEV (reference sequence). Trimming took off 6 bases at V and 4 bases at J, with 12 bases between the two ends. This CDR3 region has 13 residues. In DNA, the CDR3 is TGTGCCAGCAGCTCTCCTCCGGGAGAGACCCAGTACTTC. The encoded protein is CASSSPPGETQYF.

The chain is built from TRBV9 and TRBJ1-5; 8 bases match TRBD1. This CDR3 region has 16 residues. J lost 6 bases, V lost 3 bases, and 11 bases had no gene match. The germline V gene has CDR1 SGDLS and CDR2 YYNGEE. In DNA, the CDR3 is TGTGCCAGCAGCGAGGGTGGACAGGGCGGCCGTCAGCCCCAGCATTTT. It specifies CASSEGGQGGRQPQHF.

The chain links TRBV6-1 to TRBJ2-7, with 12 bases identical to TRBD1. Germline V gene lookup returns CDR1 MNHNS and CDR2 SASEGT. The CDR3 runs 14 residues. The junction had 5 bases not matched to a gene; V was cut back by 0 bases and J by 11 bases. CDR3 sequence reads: CASSEAGTGGREYF. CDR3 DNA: TGTGCCAGCAGTGAAGCAGGGACAGGGGGCAGGGAGTACTTC.

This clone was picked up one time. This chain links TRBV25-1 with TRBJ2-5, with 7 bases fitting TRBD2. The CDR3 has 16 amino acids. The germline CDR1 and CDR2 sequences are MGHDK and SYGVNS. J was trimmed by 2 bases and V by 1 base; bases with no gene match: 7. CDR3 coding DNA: TGTGCCAGCAGTGAATCAGCGGGGCGAGGGCAAGAGACCCAGTACTTC. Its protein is CASSESAGRGQETQYF.